Listed below are T cell receptor beta chains from one sample, sequenced in a study of CD8 T cells in Susac syndrome. In TCRdb, the immunoSEQ multiplex PCR reads were re-called with MiXCR into one record per CDR3 protein. Found here are approximately 170,000 distinct CDR3 sequences, about 90% of them singletons; the top ten hold roughly 0.08%. Sequences were obtained from CD4+ T cells from PBMCs. The receptors were sampled from a human donor in good health. The CDR3 runs from the conserved cysteine through the conserved F or W. A D gene is named only where the DNA matches it firmly. A row's size may be missing; if present it is once, few, many or a size class.

j_call,d_call,clone_size,v_call,cdr3_nt,cdr3_aa
TRBJ2-5,TRBD1,-,TRBV20-1,TGCAGTGCTAGAGATTCCGGGACAGGGATCCAAGAGACCCAGTACTTC,CSARDSGTGIQETQYF
TRBJ1-4,-,once,TRBV3-1,TGTGCCAGCAGCCAAGATAGGCATTGGGGTGAAAAACTGTTTTTT,CASSQDRHWGEKLFF
TRBJ2-2,TRBD2,-,TRBV7-2,TGTGCCAGCAGCCGCCGGAGAGCGGGGGGATCCACCGGGGAGCTGTTTTTT,CASSRRRAGGSTGELFF
TRBJ2-3,-,-,TRBV7-3,TGTGCCAGCAGCCCCGACAGGTTACGCACAGATACGCAGTATTTT,CASSPDRLRTDTQYF
TRBJ1-5,-,-,TRBV12-3/TRBV12-4,TGTGCCAGCAGTCAGGACTGGAAGAATCAGCCCCAGCATTTT,CASSQDWKNQPQHF
TRBJ2-3,-,-,TRBV20-1,TGCAGTGCTACCCGGACAGCTCAAGATACGCAGTATTTT,CSATRTAQDTQYF
TRBJ2-3,-,-,TRBV7-7,TGTGCCAGCAGCACCCTAGCGACAGATACGCAGTATTTT,CASSTLATDTQYF
TRBJ1-5,-,few,TRBV5-1,TGCGCCAGCAGCTTGGTGGGGGCGAGCAATCAGCCCCAGCATTTT,CASSLVGASNQPQHF
TRBJ2-7,-,-,TRBV19,TGTGCCAGTAGGGCAAAGAGCTCCTACGAGCAGTACTTC,CASRAKSSYEQYF
TRBJ2-7,TRBD1,-,TRBV27,TGTGCCAGCAGTCGGGACAGGGTATTTGGGCAGTACTTC,CASSRDRVFGQYF
TRBJ2-2,-,-,TRBV5-1,TGCGCCAGCAGTTCCGGACAGAGCTATAACACCGGGGAGCTGTTTTTT,CASSSGQSYNTGELFF
TRBJ1-2,TRBD1,-,TRBV20-1,TGCAGTGCTAGAGGGGGACAGAACTATGGCTACACCTTC,CSARGGQNYGYTF
TRBJ2-6,-,-,TRBV6-5,TGTGCCAGCAGGGTTTCGGGCTCTGGGGCCAACGTCCTGACTTTC,CASRVSGSGANVLTF
TRBJ1-5,-,-,TRBV7-2,TGTGCCAGCACCCCAGGGGCGGGGCGCAATCAGCCCCAGCATTTT,CASTPGAGRNQPQHF
TRBJ2-7,-,-,TRBV29-1,TGCAGCGTTTCTGGCCAGACCTACGAGCAGTACTTC,CSVSGQTYEQYF
TRBJ2-3,TRBD2,-,TRBV25-1,TGTGCCAGCGGTAGCGGGTCGACAGATACGCAGTATTTT,CASGSGSTDTQYF
TRBJ1-1,-,once,TRBV10-3,TGTGCCATCAGTGATGAGGTTAGGAACACTGAAGCTTTCTTT,CAISDEVRNTEAFF
TRBJ2-4,-,-,TRBV7-2,TGTGCCAGCAGCTTCCACAGGGTCGCCAAAAACATTCAGTACTTC,CASSFHRVAKNIQYF
TRBJ2-7,-,few,TRBV5-1,TGCGCCAGCTCCGGGACGGAAAATCTCTACGAGCAGTACTTC,CASSGTENLYEQYF
TRBJ1-3,TRBD1,-,TRBV18,TGTGCCAGCTCACGTTCCTCGGGACAGGGCAACACCATATATTTT,CASSRSSGQGNTIYF
TRBJ2-5,-,-,TRBV20-1,TGCAGTGCTAGAGAAGACAGCAGGACCCAGTACTTC,CSAREDSRTQYF
TRBJ1-1,-,-,TRBV20-1,TGCAGTTCTACCAAAGTGACTGAAGCTTTCTTT,CSSTKVTEAFF
TRBJ2-5,-,-,TRBV27,TGTGCCAGCAGTTTAGGACTAAATGGGCGAGAGACCCAGTACTTC,CASSLGLNGRETQYF
TRBJ1-5,TRBD1,-,TRBV30,TGTGCCTGGTCGGGACAGGGTGGTCAGCCCCAGCATTTT,CAWSGQGGQPQHF
TRBJ2-2,TRBD2,-,TRBV18,TGTGCCAGCTCACCACTAGCGGGAGGGCCAGAGCTGTTTTTT,CASSPLAGGPELFF
TRBJ2-1,-,-,TRBV28,TGTGCCAGCAGTCAAATGCCCGCAGGCAATGAGCAGTTCTTC,CASSQMPAGNEQFF
TRBJ2-5,-,once,TRBV7-2,TGTGCCAGCACCCGGGACTTCGAGACCCAGTACTTC,CASTRDFETQYF
TRBJ1-2,TRBD1,-,TRBV19,TGTGCCAGTACCGTGCCGGGACAGGGAGGTGGCTACACCTTC,CASTVPGQGGGYTF
TRBJ2-6,-,-,TRBV20-1,TGCAGTGCTGCTTTGGGTTCAGGATTGAGCTCTGGGGCCAACGTCCTGACTTTC,CSAALGSGLSSGANVLTF
TRBJ2-4,-,-,TRBV28,TGTGCCAGCGGGGACTTCCAATTAGCCAAAAACATTCAGTACTTC,CASGDFQLAKNIQYF
TRBJ2-1,-,once,TRBV5-4,TGTGCCAGCAGCCCTCAGAGTTTCTACAATGAGCAGTTCTTC,CASSPQSFYNEQFF
TRBJ1-2,TRBD1,-,TRBV10-3,TGTGCCATCAGCGAGGGACAGGGAGGAAGGGGCTACACCTTC,CAISEGQGGRGYTF
TRBJ1-2,-,-,TRBV5-6,TGTGCCAGCAGCTTGGCCGGCCTAGCCTATGGCTACACCTTC,CASSLAGLAYGYTF
TRBJ2-1,-,-,TRBV5-1,TGCGCCAGCAGCTTGGGGGTCAGGGACAATGAGCAGTTCTTC,CASSLGVRDNEQFF
TRBJ2-5,-,-,TRBV24-1,TGTGCCACCAGTGATTGGGGGGGGCCTCAAGAGACCCAGTACTTC,CATSDWGGPQETQYF
TRBJ2-1,-,-,TRBV10-3,TGTGCCATCAGTGAGAGGAGAGGGAATGAGCAGTTCTTC,CAISERRGNEQFF
TRBJ1-1,-,-,TRBV7-2,TGTGCCAGCAGCCCCTGGGGGGGGAGAACTGAAGCTTTCTTT,CASSPWGGRTEAFF
TRBJ1-4,TRBD1,-,TRBV4-3,TGCGCCAGCAGCCAAGCCCCAGGGGGCAGGGCTAATGAAAAACTGTTTTTT,CASSQAPGGRANEKLFF